This T cell receptor beta chain was documented in a study of cytomegalovirus exposure and HLA in healthy donors. At the level of the study: A later analysis reported the approximately 120 validation repertoires used the same platform as the approximately 660 first-cohort repertoires.

Study findings and constraints: Confirmation in vitro established that three CMV-associated chains were specific for CMV antigens. 164 TCR beta chains were listed as cytomegalovirus-associated.

Per the germline V gene, CDR1 is MNHNS and CDR2 is SASEGT. This CDR3 is built from 14 residues. Trimming removed 7 bases from V and 8 bases from J, with 15 bases in between. The repertoire was sequenced with immunoSEQ multiplex PCR; TCRdb's copy has only in-frame clones and lacks some. The data show 68,000 or so clones, around 92% seen once. Separation from the roughly 600-subject first cohort characterized the roughly 120-subject validation cohort, to which the donors belonged. This clone was detected once. As yet, its antigen is unknown. This receptor was obtained from a woman aged 18-30 years in good health and CMV-seronegative. The material sequenced was PBMCs. The chain employs TRBV6-1 and TRBJ1-6; D uncertain. For the CDR3, the DNA is TGTGCCAGCACCCCGTTATACGGGTATTCACCCCTCCACTTT. Translated: CASTPLYGYSPLHF.